The source of this T cell receptor (beta chain) is a study of blood T cells in healthy people across ages. Findings and limits, study-wide: Significant beta diversity loss was already apparent by age about 42, declining roughly linearly.

Ranging in age from about 6 to 90, the donors were healthy Caucasian individuals from Russia. For the second PCR, which ran for roughly 6 to 12 cycles, a sample-barcoded 5' primer and a J-beta primer mix were used. Using its own MiXCR run on the 5' RACE reads, TCRdb lists one record per CDR3 protein. Among over 1,300,000 distinct CDR3 sequences listed, around 59% were seen once. The CDR3 covers 15 residues. The germline gives CDR1 LNHNV, CDR2 YYDKDF (reference sequence). Trimming shortened V by 8 bases and J by 5 bases, and 19 bases separated the two germline ends. Concerning this clonotype itself: Its antigen is undetermined.

This rearrangement joins TRBV15 to TRBJ1-5; TRBD1 might be the D (6 bases). The source material was blood. The TCR sequence derives from a man aged 18 to 29 in good health. The CDR3 sequence is CATRLAQGGYQPQHF. CDR3 nucleotide sequence: TGTGCCACCCGGCTTGCACAGGGTGGTTATCAGCCCCAGCATTTT.